This T cell receptor beta chain was profiled in a study of T cell responses to AZD1222 COVID-19 vaccine. Study-wide points: Spike-wide vaccine-associated CD4 TCRs dominated at 160-218 and 743-854. Sampling that yielded the repertoires occurred only after the peak T cell response.

The data were produced by immunoSEQ multiplex PCR, yet TCRdb's version contains in-frame clones alone and is incomplete. The repertoire holds 170,000 or so clones, with around 93% as singletons. This clone has only one observation. Its antigen is as yet unknown. Germline V gene data show CDR1 as SQVTM and CDR2 as ANQGSEA. The germline V and J ends were trimmed by 8 bases and 5 bases, with 18 bases remaining between them. This CDR3 spans 13 amino acids. Source: peripheral blood, taken 28 days after the second dose of the MenACWY control vaccine. The V gene is TRBV29-1, the J gene TRBJ1-2, with D perhaps matching TRBD1 (5 bases). This TCR was recovered from an adult who received the MenACWY meningococcal vaccine as a control. DNA of the CDR3: TGCAGCATAGGGGTCTACGAGGGGTATGGCTACACCTTC. This encodes CSIGVYEGYGYTF.